This TCR beta chain emerged from a study of T cell responses to AZD1222 COVID-19 vaccine. V lost 0 bases and J lost 5, with 13 bases in between. CDR3 length: 15 residues. The germline V gene encodes CDR1 SGHNT and CDR2 YYREEE (reference sequence). As for this clone: The antigen is not known.

General study points: Among those given AZD1222, only five to seven were seropositive at baseline. Repertoires were obtained solely post-peak T cell response. Donor demographics were predominantly white British with a female majority; clonal diversity may be underestimated.

Here immunoSEQ multiplex PCR was the method, and the copy in TCRdb shows in-frame clones only, minus some. The repertoire holds fewer than 200,000 clones, with around 88% as singletons. This sequence was found in an adult who received the AZD1222 COVID-19 vaccine. The J gene is TRBJ2-3, the V gene TRBV5-4; D is uncertain. Sequenced material: peripheral blood, taken 28 days after the second AZD1222 dose. In nucleotides, the CDR3 is TGTGCCAGCAGCTTGGAGGGCCTGGGTGGAGATACGCAGTATTTT. This encodes CASSLEGLGGDTQYF.